One sample yielded the 6 T cell receptor beta chains listed below, sequenced in a study of T cell changes during pregnancy in multiple sclerosis. Only in-frame clones appear in the TCRdb table, and some are missing; sequencing was by immunoSEQ multiplex PCR. The sample yields 35,000 to 55,000 clones, around 92% seen once. The specimen was CD4+ T cells from peripheral blood mononuclear cells, collected in the third trimester of pregnancy. These receptor sequences come from a female donor with multiple sclerosis, enrolled in a pregnancy study.

The V and J genes are TRBV7-3 and TRBJ2-3; 8 bases line up with TRBD2. Germline CDR1 is SGHTA and CDR2 is FQGTGA. The CDR3 totals 15 residues. J lost 9 bases, V lost 4 bases, and 12 bases had no gene match. The CDR3 DNA is TGTGCCAGCAGCTCTAAAGCGGGAGAGCAAGGGACGCAGTATTTT. Encoded protein: CASSSKAGEQGTQYF.

The chain recombines TRBV7-9 with TRBJ1-1, with 8 nucleotides matching TRBD1. The germline gives CDR1 SEHNR, CDR2 FQNEAQ (reference sequence). Trimming at V came to 1 base and at J to 2 bases, leaving 3 bases not matched to a gene. CDR3 length: 15 amino acids. The chain's CDR3 is CASSLVGTGNTEAFF. Here the CDR3 DNA reads TGTGCCAGCAGCTTAGTGGGGACAGGTAACACTGAAGCTTTCTTT.

The CDR3 protein is CASSTSENYGYTF. The CDR3 bases are TGTGCCAGCAGTACGAGCGAAAACTATGGCTACACCTTC. V gene TRBV2 combines with J gene TRBJ1-2; D is uncertain. Trimming stripped 5 bases from V and 2 bases from J, with 9 bases between. Germline V CDR1 and CDR2: SNHLY, FYNNEI. This CDR3 spans 13 amino acids. Full variable domain (missing parts from reference TRBV2 and TRBJ1-2): EPEVTQTPSHQVTQMGQEVILRCVPISNHLYFYWYRQILGQKVEFLVSFYNNEISEKSEIFDDQFSVERPDGSNFTLKIRSTKLEDSAMYFCASSTSENYGYTFGSGTRLTVV.

This rearrangement joins TRBV7-3 to TRBJ1-1; 9 bases fit TRBD1. The germline V gene has CDR1 SGHTA and CDR2 FQGTGA. The CDR3 has 13 residues. J gave up 3 bases and V 5 bases, and 1 base lay outside the gene matches. The CDR3 is CASSGDRDTEAFF. CDR3 coding DNA: TGTGCCAGCAGCGGGGACAGGGACACTGAAGCTTTCTTT.

This chain uses TRBV6-5 with TRBJ2-7, with 9 bases matching TRBD1. The germline V gene encodes CDR1 MNHEY and CDR2 SVGAGI. V shed 6 bases, J shed 6 bases, and the junction held 6 bases outside the gene matches. The CDR3 is 13 residues long. The CDR3 DNA reads as TGTGCCAGCAGCCTGACAGGGGGAGGCGAGCAGTACTTC. Encoded protein: CASSLTGGGEQYF.

This clone occurred once. The V call is TRBV25-1, the J call TRBJ1-1, with 7 bases matching TRBD1. The CDR3 extends over 13 amino acids. Germline trimming cut 3 bases from V and 5 bases from J; bases unmatched to any gene: 3. Germline V gene sequence: CDR1 MGHDK, CDR2 SYGVNS. The CDR3 region is CASSETGRTEAFF. Here the CDR3 DNA reads TGTGCCAGCAGTGAGACAGGGAGGACTGAAGCTTTCTTT. The full variable domain, with the rest looked up from reference TRBV25-1 and TRBJ1-1, is EADIYQTPRYLVIGTGKKITLECSQTMGHDKMYWYQQDPGMELHLIHYSYGVNSTEKGDLSSESTVSRIRTEHFPLTLESARPSHTSQYLCASSETGRTEAFFGQGTRLTVV.